The 23 T cell receptor beta chains reported below all come from one sample, sequenced in a study of blood T cell repertoires in COVID-19. Sequencing used immunoSEQ multiplex PCR; TCRdb keeps in-frame clones, though not all of them. The repertoire holds roughly 260,000 clones, with less than 90% as singletons. Material for sequencing was peripheral blood. The source is a man in his fifties or sixties who had recovered from COVID-19.

V gene TRBV5-6 combines with J gene TRBJ1-1; D is possibly TRBD1 (6 bases). The V gene's germline CDR1 is SGHDT and CDR2 YYEEEE. V lost 4 bases to trimming and J lost 4 bases, with 17 bases between them. This CDR3 is 15 amino acids long. The CDR3 DNA reads TGTGCCAGCAGCAGTGGGGGCGAGCTGGGCACTGAAGCTTTCTTT. This gives the protein CASSSGGELGTEAFF.

The CDR3 reads CASIHLLGQGARHTEAFF. The CDR3, as DNA: TGTGCCAGTATTCACCTTCTTGGACAGGGGGCGCGGCACACTGAAGCTTTCTTT. The V and J genes are TRBV19 and TRBJ1-1, with TRBD1 matching 11 bases. This CDR3 spans 18 amino acids. Germline CDR1 reads LNHDA; CDR2 reads SQIVND (reference sequence). J gave up 3 bases and V 7 bases, and 16 bases lay outside the gene matches. The complete variable domain, with remaining parts taken from reference TRBV19 and TRBJ1-1, reads DGGITQSPKYLFRKEGQNVTLSCEQNLNHDAMYWYRQDPGQGLRLIYYSQIVNDFQKGDIAEGYSVSREKKESFPLTVTSAQKNPTAFYLCASIHLLGQGARHTEAFFGQGTRLTVV.

The chain combines TRBV2 with TRBJ1-5; tentatively, D is TRBD1 (5 bases). CDR3 size: 13 residues. V lost 11 bases and J lost 2, with 13 bases in between. Germline V gene sequence: CDR1 SNHLY, CDR2 FYNNEI. In DNA, the CDR3 is TGTGCCTCTGGCAGGGCCCGCAATCAGCCCCAGCATTTT. Protein sequence: CASGRARNQPQHF.

The chain carries TRBV9 and TRBJ2-3; D call uncertain. This CDR3 is built from 16 residues. Trimming shortened V by 0 bases and J by 0 bases, and 11 bases separated the two germline ends. The V gene's germline CDR1 is SGDLS and CDR2 YYNGEE. The CDR3 bases are TGTGCCAGCAGCGTAGGCAATAGCTATAGCACAGATACGCAGTATTTT. Its translation is CASSVGNSYSTDTQYF. Full variable domain (missing parts from reference TRBV9 and TRBJ2-3): DSGVTQTPKHLITATGQRVTLRCSPRSGDLSVYWYQQSLDQGLQFLIQYYNGEERAKGNILERFSAQQFPDLHSELNLSSLELGDSALYFCASSVGNSYSTDTQYFGPGTRLTVL.

This chain joins TRBV9 and TRBJ2-2, with 8 bases lining up with TRBD1. Trimming took 0 bases from V and 0 from J; bases not matched to a gene: 10. Germline lookup yields CDR1 SGDLS and CDR2 YYNGEE. The CDR3 contains 19 residues. The CDR3 sequence: CASSVVPRTGLTNTGELFF. CDR3 in DNA: TGTGCCAGCAGCGTAGTCCCCAGGACAGGGTTAACGAACACCGGGGAGCTGTTTTTT.

The chain links TRBV4-1 to TRBJ1-2, with D possibly TRBD1 on 5 matching bases. Germline V gene lookup returns CDR1 MGHRA and CDR2 YSYEKL. The germline V and J ends were trimmed by 2 bases and 7 bases, with 11 bases remaining between them. The CDR3 sequence is 13 residues long. CDR3 region: CASSQSGFGGYTF. CDR3 DNA: TGCGCCAGCAGCCAATCAGGGTTCGGTGGCTACACCTTC.

This chain uses TRBV19 with TRBJ2-3; TRBD2 might be the D (7 bases). Per germline, CDR1 LNHDA and CDR2 SQIVND (reference sequence). V gave up 4 bases and J gave up 5 bases, with 16 bases separating them. CDR3 length: 15 amino acids. The CDR3 protein is CASSTRRGRIDTQYF. The CDR3 nucleotides read TGTGCCAGTAGTACCCGGCGGGGGCGTATAGATACGCAGTATTTT.

The V and J genes are TRBV24-1 and TRBJ2-5; a weak D match, TRBD1 (6 bases). With 3 bases removed from V and 5 bases from J, the gap between germline ends came to 15 bases. Germline CDR1 and CDR2: KGHDR and SFDVKD. The CDR3 has 15 amino acids. CDR3 loop: CATSDGQPPRETQYF. The CDR3 DNA is TGTGCCACCAGTGATGGACAGCCTCCCCGGGAGACCCAGTACTTC.

This chain uses TRBV19 with TRBJ1-5; D not resolved. Germline assignment: CDR1 LNHDA and CDR2 SQIVND (reference sequence). The V and J ends lost 5 bases and 15 bases respectively, with 14 bases between them. The CDR3 has 11 residues. The CDR3 nucleotides are TGTGCCAGTAGTGAACGCATGGGCTTGCATTTT. Translation: CASSERMGLHF.

The chain employs TRBV30 and TRBJ2-7, with a possible D match to TRBD2 (8 bases). Trimming removed 8 bases from V and 7 bases from J, with 24 bases in between. Germline CDR1 GTSNPN, CDR2 SVGIG (reference sequence). The CDR3 has 14 amino acids. CDR3: CASKPGGGLWEQYF. The CDR3 nucleotides are TGTGCCAGCAAACCGGGAGGGGGCCTTTGGGAGCAGTACTTC.

The chain couples TRBV11-3 to TRBJ2-2; possible D gene TRBD2, 8 bases. The CDR3 spans 16 residues. V lost 5 bases to trimming and J lost 6 bases, with 19 bases between them. Germline V lookup: CDR1 SGHNT, CDR2 YENEEA. The CDR3 DNA reads as TGTGCCAGCAGCCGGGGGGGTAACAGGGGCCCCGGGGAGCTGTTTTTT. It is translated as CASSRGGNRGPGELFF.

This clone has a single count. The chain combines TRBV27 with TRBJ1-1, with 9 bases aligning to TRBD1. The CDR3 consists of 16 residues. The germline V gene has CDR1 MNHEY and CDR2 SMNVEV (reference sequence). With 5 bases clipped from V and 0 bases from J, the junction kept 7 bases outside the gene matches. The CDR3 nucleotides are TGTGCCAGCAGTAGCTCGGACAGGGGTGTGAACACTGAAGCTTTCTTT. It codes for CASSSSDRGVNTEAFF.

The gene calls are TRBV3-1 (or the pseudogene TRBV3-2) and TRBJ1-3; no reliable D call. CDR3 size: 18 residues. V lost 0 bases to trimming and J lost 3 bases, with 18 bases between them. Germline V gene data show CDR1 as LGHDT and CDR2 as YNNKEL (reference sequence). CDR3 amino acids: CASSQDLSFGVNGNTIYF. CDR3 sequence (DNA): TGTGCCAGCAGCCAAGATTTGTCCTTCGGAGTAAATGGAAACACCATATATTTT.

J is TRBJ1-2 and V is TRBV19; D is unclear. V dropped 0 bases and J dropped 5 bases, with 13 bases sitting between them. CDR3 size: 15 residues. Germline V gene sequence: CDR1 LNHDA, CDR2 SQIVND (reference sequence). CDR3 loop: CASSIDLTDQYGYTF. The CDR3 bases are TGTGCCAGTAGTATAGATCTTACAGACCAATATGGCTACACCTTC.

The rearrangement links TRBV20-1 to TRBJ2-4; D gene ambiguous. Deletions cut 3 bases from V and 0 bases from J, with 9 bases between. The CDR3 extends over 14 amino acids. Germline loops: CDR1 DFQATT, CDR2 SNEGSKA (reference sequence). This chain's CDR3 is CSASLAVAKNIQYF. In nucleotides, the CDR3 is TGCAGTGCTAGTCTTGCGGTAGCCAAAAACATTCAGTACTTC.

V gene TRBV7-2 combines with J gene TRBJ2-3, with 8 bases matching TRBD1. The CDR3 is made up of 15 amino acids. The J segment lost 4 bases and the V segment lost 5 bases, leaving 8 bases of the junction unmatched. Germline V gives CDR1 SGHTA, CDR2 FQGNSA. The CDR3 sequence is CASSPQGAWADTQYF. The DNA of the CDR3 is TGTGCCAGCAGCCCCCAGGGGGCCTGGGCAGATACGCAGTATTTT.

This sequence joins TRBV18 and TRBJ2-3; 15 bases are a match to TRBD2. CDR3 size: 18 residues. Germline V gene lookup returns CDR1 KGHSH and CDR2 LQKENI. Trimming cost V 0 bases and J 4 bases; bases outside gene matches: 5. The CDR3 is CASSPPGLAGGRPDTQYF. In nucleotides, the CDR3 is TGTGCCAGCTCACCACCAGGACTAGCGGGGGGGCGGCCAGATACGCAGTATTTT. The full variable domain, in which reference TRBV18 and TRBJ2-3 provide the parts outside the CDR3, is NAGVMQNPRHLVRRRGQEARLRCSPMKGHSHVYWYRQLPEEGLKFMVYLQKENIIDESGMPKERFSAEFPKEGPSILRIQQVVRGDSAAYFCASSPPGLAGGRPDTQYFGPGTRLTVL.

The V gene is TRBV5-4, the J gene TRBJ1-3, with a possible D match to TRBD1 (5 bases). In germline, CDR1 is SGHNT, CDR2 YYREEE (reference sequence). Trimming removed 4 bases at V and 0 bases at J, with 14 bases between. The CDR3 sequence is 16 residues long. CDR3 protein: CASSRGLTASGNTIYF. DNA for the CDR3: TGTGCCAGCAGCAGGGGACTTACCGCCTCTGGAAACACCATATATTTT.

This clone was detected a few times. V is TRBV11-2 and J is TRBJ2-1; the match to TRBD2 covers 8 bases. This CDR3 spans 15 amino acids. V shed 5 bases, J shed 9 bases, and the junction held 12 bases outside the gene matches. CDR1 is SGHAT and CDR2 is FQNNGV in the germline V gene. The CDR3, as DNA: TGTGCCAGCAGCCAGGCCGGGGGGGCGCCCGGTGAGCAGTTCTTC. As protein: CASSQAGGAPGEQFF.

On this clone: The sample holds other DNA sequences that translate to the same CDR3. The chain carries TRBV6-5 and TRBJ2-3; 9 nucleotides match TRBD1. Per germline, CDR1 MNHEY and CDR2 SVGAGI. V trimming: 6 bases; J trimming: 0 bases; junction bases outside the gene matches: 4. This CDR3 contains 15 residues. CDR3 bases: TGTGCCAGCAGCCTCGACAGGGGGAGCACAGATACGCAGTATTTT. Protein sequence: CASSLDRGSTDTQYF.

This chain connects TRBV5-4 to TRBJ2-3; 7 nucleotides align to TRBD2. The V gene's germline CDR1 is SGHNT and CDR2 YYREEE (reference sequence). Unmatched junction bases numbered 11, after V lost 10 bases and J lost 3 bases. This CDR3 has 14 amino acids. The CDR3 bases are TGTGCCGGCTCGTTCGGGGGGAGAACAGATACGCAGTATTTT. Amino acids: CAGSFGGRTDTQYF.

This chain links TRBV3-1 (or the pseudogene TRBV3-2) with TRBJ2-7; D uncertain. Looked up from germline, CDR1 is LGHDT and CDR2 is YNNKEL (reference sequence). The CDR3 covers 13 residues. The V end lost 3 bases, the J end lost 0 bases, and 6 bases lay between the germline ends. CDR3 in DNA: TGTGCCAGCAGCCACTTAGACTCCTACGAGCAGTACTTC. Its protein product is CASSHLDSYEQYF.

This chain uses TRBV7-3 with TRBJ2-2, with 7 bases that match TRBD2. This CDR3 spans 18 amino acids. Germline lookup yields CDR1 SGHTA and CDR2 FQGTGA. The trim removed 5 bases at V and 3 bases at J, leaving 15 bases unmatched. The CDR3 protein is CASSLGGVGVTDTGELFF. The CDR3 DNA is TGTGCCAGCAGCCTGGGAGGGGTGGGTGTGACGGACACCGGGGAGCTGTTTTTT. The full variable domain, in which reference TRBV7-3 and TRBJ2-2 provide the parts outside the CDR3, is GAGVSQTPSNKVTEKGKYVELRCDPISGHTALYWYRQSLGQGPEFLIYFQGTGAADDSGLPNDRFFAVRPEGSVSTLKIQRTERGDSAVYLCASSLGGVGVTDTGELFFGEGSRLTVL.